This T cell receptor (beta chain) originates from a study of shared clonotypes between healthy human individuals. Whole-study context: Contributing individuals were a couple of females and three males aged 18 to 49.

Trimming shortened V by 2 bases and J by 2 bases, and 13 bases separated the two germline ends. Per the germline V gene, CDR1 is MDHEN and CDR2 is SYDVKM. This CDR3 has 16 residues. Here immunoSEQ multiplex PCR was the method, and the copy in TCRdb shows in-frame clones only, minus some. This sample has hundreds of thousands of clones, with less than 80% found just once. V gene TRBV28 combines with J gene TRBJ1-5; no reliable D call. The TCR was taken from a woman in her 30s in good health. The specimen was memory CD4+ T cells sorted from blood. This sample's subset: CD45RA-negative fraction. The CDR3 protein is CASSLGKGMGNQPQHF. CDR3 DNA: TGTGCCAGCAGTTTAGGTAAAGGGATGGGCAATCAGCCCCAGCATTTT.